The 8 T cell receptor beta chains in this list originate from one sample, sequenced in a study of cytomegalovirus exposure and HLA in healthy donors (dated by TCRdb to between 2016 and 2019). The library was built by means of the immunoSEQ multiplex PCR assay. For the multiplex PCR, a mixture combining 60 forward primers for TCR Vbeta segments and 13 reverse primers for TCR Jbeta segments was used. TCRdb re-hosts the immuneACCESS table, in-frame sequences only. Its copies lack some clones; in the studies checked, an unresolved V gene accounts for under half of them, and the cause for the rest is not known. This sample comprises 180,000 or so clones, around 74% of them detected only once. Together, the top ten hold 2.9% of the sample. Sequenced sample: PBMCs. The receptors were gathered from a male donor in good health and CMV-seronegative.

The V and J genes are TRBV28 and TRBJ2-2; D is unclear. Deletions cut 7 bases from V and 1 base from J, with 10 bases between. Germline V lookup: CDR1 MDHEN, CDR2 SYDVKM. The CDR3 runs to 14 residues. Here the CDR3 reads CASTIIVNTGELFF. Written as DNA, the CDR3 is TGTGCCAGCACCATAATAGTGAACACCGGGGAGCTGTTTTTT.

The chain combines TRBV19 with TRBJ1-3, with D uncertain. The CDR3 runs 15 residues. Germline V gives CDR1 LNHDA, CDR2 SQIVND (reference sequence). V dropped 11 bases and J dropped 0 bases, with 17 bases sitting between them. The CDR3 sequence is CASTRYADSGNTIYF. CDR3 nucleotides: TGTGCCTCCACCAGGTACGCCGACTCTGGAAACACCATATATTTT.

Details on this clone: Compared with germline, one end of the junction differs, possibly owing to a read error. This CDR3 is CASNIQGGSTIYF. In DNA form, the CDR3 reads TGTGCCAGCAATATACAGGGGGGAAGCACCATATATTTT. J is TRBJ1-3 and V is TRBV6-6, with 8 bases aligning to TRBD1. CDR1 MNHNY and CDR2 SVGAGI come from the germline V gene (reference sequence). The CDR3 sequence is 13 residues long.

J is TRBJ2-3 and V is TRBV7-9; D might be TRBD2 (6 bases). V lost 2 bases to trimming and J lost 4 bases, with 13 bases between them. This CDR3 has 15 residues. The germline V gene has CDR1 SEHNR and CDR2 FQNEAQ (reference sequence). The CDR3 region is CASSLFVGGADTQYF. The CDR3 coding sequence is TGTGCCAGCAGCTTATTCGTGGGAGGTGCAGATACGCAGTATTTT.

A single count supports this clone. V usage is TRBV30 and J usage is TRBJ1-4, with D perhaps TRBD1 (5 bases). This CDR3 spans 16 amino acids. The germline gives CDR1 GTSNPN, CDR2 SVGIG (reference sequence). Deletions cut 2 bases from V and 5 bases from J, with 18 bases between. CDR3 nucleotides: TGTGCCTGGAGTCCGGGGGGGGGACCGAGAAATGAAAAACTGTTTTTT. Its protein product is CAWSPGGGPRNEKLFF.

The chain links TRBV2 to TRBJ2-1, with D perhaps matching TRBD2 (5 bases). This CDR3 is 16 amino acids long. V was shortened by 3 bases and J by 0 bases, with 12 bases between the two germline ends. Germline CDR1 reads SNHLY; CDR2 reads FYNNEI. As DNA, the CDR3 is TGTGCCAGCAGTGACCCGGGGTTGAGCTCCTACAATGAGCAGTTCTTC. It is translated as CASSDPGLSSYNEQFF.

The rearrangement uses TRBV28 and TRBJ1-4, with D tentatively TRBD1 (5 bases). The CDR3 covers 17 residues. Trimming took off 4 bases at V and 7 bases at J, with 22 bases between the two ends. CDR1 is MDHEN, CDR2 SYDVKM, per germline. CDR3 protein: CASSWSSGWMVGEKLFF. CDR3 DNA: TGTGCCAGCAGTTGGAGTTCAGGGTGGATGGTCGGTGAAAAACTGTTTTTT.

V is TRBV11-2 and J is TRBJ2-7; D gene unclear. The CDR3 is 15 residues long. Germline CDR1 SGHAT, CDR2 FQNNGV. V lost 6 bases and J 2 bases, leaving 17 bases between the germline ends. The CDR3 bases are TGTGCCAGCAGTTCCAAGGAGAAGACGGCCTACGAGCAGTACTTC. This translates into CASSSKEKTAYEQYF.